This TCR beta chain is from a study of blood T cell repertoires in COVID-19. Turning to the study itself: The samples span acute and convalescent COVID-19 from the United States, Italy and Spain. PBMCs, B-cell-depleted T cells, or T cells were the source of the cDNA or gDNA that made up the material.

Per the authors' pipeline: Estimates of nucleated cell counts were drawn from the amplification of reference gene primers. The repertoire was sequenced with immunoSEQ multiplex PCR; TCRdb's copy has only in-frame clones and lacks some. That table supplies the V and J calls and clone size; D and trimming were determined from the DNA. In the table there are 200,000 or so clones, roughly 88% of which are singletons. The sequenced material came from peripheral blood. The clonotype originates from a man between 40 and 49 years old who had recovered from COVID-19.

DNA for the CDR3: TGTGCCAGCAGCCAAGTATCAGACGAGCAGTACTTC. Translating it yields CASSQVSDEQYF. The rearrangement joins TRBV11-2 to TRBJ2-7; D not certain. The CDR3 loop spans 12 amino acids. The germline gives CDR1 SGHAT, CDR2 FQNNGV. Trimming removed 5 bases at V and 5 bases at J, with 10 bases between.